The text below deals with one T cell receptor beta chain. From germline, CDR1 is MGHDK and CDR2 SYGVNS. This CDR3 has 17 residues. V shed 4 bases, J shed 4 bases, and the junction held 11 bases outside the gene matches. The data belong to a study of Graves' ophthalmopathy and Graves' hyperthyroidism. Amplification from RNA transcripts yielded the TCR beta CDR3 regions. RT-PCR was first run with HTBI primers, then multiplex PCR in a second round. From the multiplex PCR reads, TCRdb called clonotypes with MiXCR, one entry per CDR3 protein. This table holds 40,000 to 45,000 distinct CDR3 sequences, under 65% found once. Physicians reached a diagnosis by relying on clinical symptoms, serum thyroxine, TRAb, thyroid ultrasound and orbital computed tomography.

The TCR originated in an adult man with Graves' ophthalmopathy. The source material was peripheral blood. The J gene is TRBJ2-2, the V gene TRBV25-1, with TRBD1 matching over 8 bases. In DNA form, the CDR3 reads TGTGCCAGCAGTGGGGCCGGGACAGGAGACTTCACCGGGGAGCTGTTTTTT. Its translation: CASSGAGTGDFTGELFF.